The clone carrying this TCR beta chain was seen a few times. Its cognate antigen is unknown. From germline, CDR1 is MNHEY and CDR2 SVGEGT. There are 17 residues in the CDR3. J was trimmed by 1 base and V by 2 bases; bases with no gene match: 8. This entry comes from a study of T cells after yellow fever vaccination. The study's findings and limits: One caveat is that FACS-sorted repertoires could contain abundant clonotypes contaminating from the bulk population. Compared with primary, the secondary response was weaker and peaked at day 5, not 15.

The authors made TCR cDNA by 5'RACE template switching, adding a universal primer site and UMIs. TCRdb independently ran MiXCR on the 5' RACE reads; one entry per CDR3 protein. The data contain around 360,000 distinct CDR3 sequences, approximately 10% of them singletons. The sequence was obtained from a man between 18 and 35 years old who received the YFV17D yellow fever vaccine. The chain joins TRBV6-2 or TRBV6-3 to TRBJ2-3; 8 bases are a match to TRBD1. The specimen comprised PBMCs, sampled on the day of the first yellow fever vaccination. The CDR3 region has the DNA TGTGCCAGCAGTTACACCCCCGGACAGGGCGGCACAGATACGCAGTATTTT. Protein: CASSYTPGQGGTDTQYF.